This T cell receptor beta chain was found in a study of shared clonotypes between healthy human individuals. Study-wide results and caveats: Richness estimates generally favored naive over memory subsets.

Repertoires were generated with immunoSEQ multiplex PCR, while TCRdb's copy carries only in-frame clones and drops some. The data show roughly 380,000 clones, roughly 96% seen once. Germline CDR1 is LNHDA and CDR2 is SQIVND (reference sequence). CDR3 size: 16 residues. V shed 6 bases and J 5 bases; nucleotides not matched to a gene: 9. Remarks on this clone: The target antigen is unknown.

The sample taken for sequencing was memory CD8+ T cells sorted from blood. Subset in this sample: CD45RO+ cells pooled with CCR7-negative TemRA cells. This chain uses TRBV19 with TRBJ2-2; 10 bases fit TRBD2. The TCR comes from a man aged 25 to 45 in good health. DNA of the CDR3: TGTGCCAGTAGCGTACTAGCGGGATATGGGACCGGGGAGCTGTTTTTT. Residues: CASSVLAGYGTGELFF.